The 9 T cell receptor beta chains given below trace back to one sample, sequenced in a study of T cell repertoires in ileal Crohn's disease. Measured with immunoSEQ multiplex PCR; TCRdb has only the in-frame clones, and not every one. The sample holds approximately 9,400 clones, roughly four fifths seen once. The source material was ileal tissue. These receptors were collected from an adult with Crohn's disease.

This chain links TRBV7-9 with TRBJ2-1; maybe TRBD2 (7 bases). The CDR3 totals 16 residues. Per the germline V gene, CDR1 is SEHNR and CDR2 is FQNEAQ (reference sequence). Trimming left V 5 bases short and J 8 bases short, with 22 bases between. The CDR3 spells CASSPSVGGASHEQFF. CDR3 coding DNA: TGTGCCAGCAGCCCCTCGGTAGGGGGGGCCTCCCATGAGCAGTTCTTC.

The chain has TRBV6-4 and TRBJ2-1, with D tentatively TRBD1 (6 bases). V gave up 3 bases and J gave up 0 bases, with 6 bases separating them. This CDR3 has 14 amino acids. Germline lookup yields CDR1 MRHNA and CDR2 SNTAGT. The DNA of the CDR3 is TGTGCCAGCAGTGAGGACAGCTCCTACAATGAGCAGTTCTTC. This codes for CASSEDSSYNEQFF.

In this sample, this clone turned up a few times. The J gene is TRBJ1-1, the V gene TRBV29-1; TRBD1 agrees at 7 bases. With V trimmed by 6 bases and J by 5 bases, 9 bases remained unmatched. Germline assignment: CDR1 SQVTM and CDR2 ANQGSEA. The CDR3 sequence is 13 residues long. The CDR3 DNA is TGCAGCGTCTCGACAGGGTGGGAGACTGAAGCTTTCTTT. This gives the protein CSVSTGWETEAFF.

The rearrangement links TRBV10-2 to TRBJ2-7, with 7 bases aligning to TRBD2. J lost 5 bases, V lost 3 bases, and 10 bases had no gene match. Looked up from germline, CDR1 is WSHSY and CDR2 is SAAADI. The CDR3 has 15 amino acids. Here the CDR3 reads CASSEDQRGTNEQYF. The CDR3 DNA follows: TGCGCCAGCAGTGAAGACCAGCGGGGCACGAACGAGCAGTACTTC.

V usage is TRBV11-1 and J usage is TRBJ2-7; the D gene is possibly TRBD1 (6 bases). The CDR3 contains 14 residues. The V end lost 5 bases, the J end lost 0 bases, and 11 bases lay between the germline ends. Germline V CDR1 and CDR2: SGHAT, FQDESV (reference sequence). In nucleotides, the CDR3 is TGTGCCAGCAGCCCAGGGACACTCTCCTACGAGCAGTACTTC. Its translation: CASSPGTLSYEQYF.

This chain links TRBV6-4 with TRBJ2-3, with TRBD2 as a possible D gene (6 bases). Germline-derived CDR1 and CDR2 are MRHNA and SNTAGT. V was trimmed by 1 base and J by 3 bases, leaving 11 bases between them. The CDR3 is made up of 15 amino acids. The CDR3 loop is CASSDFGTPTDTQYF. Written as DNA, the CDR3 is TGTGCCAGCAGTGACTTCGGGACTCCTACAGATACGCAGTATTTT.

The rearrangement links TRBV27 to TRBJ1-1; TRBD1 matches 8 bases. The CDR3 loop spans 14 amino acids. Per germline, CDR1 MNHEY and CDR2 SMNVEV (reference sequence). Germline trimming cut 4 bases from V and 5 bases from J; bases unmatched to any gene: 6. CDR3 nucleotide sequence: TGTGCCAGCAGTTCTTGGACAGGGATGACTGAAGCTTTCTTT. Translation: CASSSWTGMTEAFF.

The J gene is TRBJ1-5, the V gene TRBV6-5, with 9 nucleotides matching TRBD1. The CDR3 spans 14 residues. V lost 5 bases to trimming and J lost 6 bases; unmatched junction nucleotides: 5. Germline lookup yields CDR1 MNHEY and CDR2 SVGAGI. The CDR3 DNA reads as TGTGCCAGCAGTCACGACAGGGGGAGTCAGCCCCAGCATTTT. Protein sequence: CASSHDRGSQPQHF.

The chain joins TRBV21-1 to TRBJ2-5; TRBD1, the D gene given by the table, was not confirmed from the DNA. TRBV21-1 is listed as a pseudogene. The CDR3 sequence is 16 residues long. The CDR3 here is CASSKEIRQGGETQYF. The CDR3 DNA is TGTGCCAGCAGCAAAGAGATACGACAGGGCGGGGAGACCCAGTACTTC.